This T cell receptor beta chain comes out of a study of T cell repertoires in cytomegalovirus infection. Study information: Both CMV infection and a matching HLA type were indicated by public TCR beta signatures.

General study results and limits: CMV carriers having the relevant HLA were flagged by cumulative public TCR beta family frequency.

Via MiXCR, TCRdb re-called the reads, giving one row per CDR3 protein. Among under 95,000 distinct CDR3 sequences listed, roughly half were seen once. As to this clonotype: No antigen is known for it. The junction does not match germline at one end; this may be a read error.

The TCR sequence derives from a human donor in good health (CMV status not recorded). Some clones in this sample may be carry-over from other donors' samples. Specimen: CD8+ T cells from cultured PBMCs, collected from culture after CMV antigen stimulation.

The CDR3 nucleotides are TGTGCCCGCACTCCCACCCAACGAGCCTACGAGCCGTACTTC. Its translation is CARTPTQRAYEPYF. The chain joins TRBV28 to TRBJ2-7; D ambiguous. The CDR3 runs to 14 residues. Germline lookup yields CDR1 MDHEN and CDR2 SYDVKM.